These 24 T cell receptor beta chains were sequenced from one sample in a study of blood T cells in healthy people across ages. Primed by a sample-barcoded 5' primer and a J-beta primer mix, a second PCR proceeded for about 6 to 12 cycles. TCRdb ran MiXCR on the 5' RACE reads and lists one entry per CDR3 protein. The table has 540,000 or so distinct CDR3 sequences, around 48% seen once. Sequenced: blood. These TCRs come from an older man in good health.

This chain links TRBV10-3 with TRBJ1-5; the match to TRBD1 covers 9 bases. V lost 8 bases, J lost 8 bases, and 10 bases stayed unmatched. Germline-derived CDR1 and CDR2 are ENHRY and SYGVKD. CDR3 length: 14 residues. The chain's CDR3 is CAIGRDRVLEPQHF. The CDR3 DNA reads as TGTGCCATCGGCCGGGACAGGGTTTTGGAGCCCCAGCATTTT.

In its sample, this clonotype was seen a few times. J is TRBJ2-2 and V is TRBV10-3, with no clear D. Trimming took off 2 bases at V and 6 bases at J, with 4 bases between the two ends. The CDR3 is made up of 12 amino acids. Germline V CDR1 and CDR2: ENHRY, SYGVKD. CDR3 sequence reads: CAISEGSGELFF. CDR3 nucleotides: TGTGCCATCAGTGAGGGATCCGGGGAGCTGTTTTTT.

The chain is built from TRBV12-3 or TRBV12-4 and TRBJ2-3; 9 nucleotides match TRBD1. The CDR3 has 13 residues. V shed 7 bases, J shed 9 bases, and the junction held 8 bases outside the gene matches. CDR3 residues: CASTRQGESTQYF. DNA of the CDR3: TGTGCCAGCACCCGACAGGGGGAGAGCACGCAGTATTTT.

In nucleotides, the CDR3 is TGTGCCAGCAGTGCCCCAGGGGGTTGGGAGACCCAGTACTTC. This codes for CASSAPGGWETQYF. The chain joins TRBV25-1 to TRBJ2-7, with 7 bases identical to TRBD1. The J call is doubtful: the DNA matches TRBJ2-5 better. This CDR3 contains 14 residues. Germline V gene lookup returns CDR1 MGHDK and CDR2 SYGVNS.

Only a few counts were recorded for this clonotype. The rearrangement uses TRBV7-9 and TRBJ2-5, with TRBD2 identical over 12 bases. CDR1 is SEHNR and CDR2 is FQNEAQ in the germline V gene (reference sequence). V lost 4 bases, J lost 2 bases, and 17 bases stayed unmatched. CDR3 length: 20 residues. The CDR3 protein is CASSSDTSGRKLGRQETQYF. CDR3 sequence (DNA): TGTGCCAGCAGCTCCGACACTAGCGGGAGGAAACTTGGGCGGCAAGAGACCCAGTACTTC.

In its sample, this clonotype was seen a few times. J is TRBJ1-4 and V is TRBV3-1; TRBD1 matches at 7 bases. This CDR3 has 15 amino acids. Germline V CDR1 and CDR2: LGHDT, YNNKEL (reference sequence). Germline trimming cut 4 bases from V and 2 bases from J; bases unmatched to any gene: 4. The CDR3 protein is CASSRSTGTNEKLFF. The DNA for the CDR3 is TGTGCCAGCAGCCGATCGACAGGGACTAATGAAAAACTGTTTTTT.

The chain is built from TRBV20-1 and TRBJ2-5, with D perhaps TRBD1 (5 bases). The CDR3 is 15 residues long. The germline gives CDR1 DFQATT, CDR2 SNEGSKA (reference sequence). Deletions cut 1 base from V and 11 bases from J, with 23 bases between. The CDR3 loop reads CSARGAPGAAVEQYF. The DNA for the CDR3 is TGCAGTGCTAGAGGGGCCCCTGGGGCGGCTGTTGAGCAGTACTTC.

This sequence joins TRBV7-9 and TRBJ2-1; 7 positions agree with TRBD2. This CDR3 spans 15 amino acids. Germline CDR1 and CDR2: SEHNR and FQNEAQ (reference sequence). V lost 5 bases, J lost 6 bases, and 10 bases stayed unmatched. The DNA for the CDR3 is TGTGCCAGCAGCCCGTCGGGACTACACCTCAATGAGCAGTTCTTC. Translating it yields CASSPSGLHLNEQFF.

V and J are TRBV10-3 and TRBJ1-1; D is possibly TRBD1 (5 bases). The V gene's germline CDR1 is ENHRY and CDR2 SYGVKD. The V gene lost 3 bases and the J gene lost 10 bases, with 15 bases spanning the gap. The CDR3 spans 13 residues. DNA of the CDR3: TGTGCCATCAGTGAAAGCGGGGGGTACAGAGCTTTCTTT. Translating gives CAISESGGYRAFF.

The V call is TRBV6-6, the J call TRBJ1-5; 10 bases agree with TRBD1. Losses at the gene ends were 8 bases for V and 4 bases for J; bases not matched to a gene: 14. Germline lookup yields CDR1 MNHNY and CDR2 SVGAGI (reference sequence). The CDR3 is made up of 17 amino acids. The CDR3 coding sequence is TGTGCCAGCGGAAGACAGGGGGCGGATAGGGCAAATCAGCCCCAGCATTTT. It encodes CASGRQGADRANQPQHF.

The J gene is TRBJ1-2, the V gene TRBV20-1; tentative D call: TRBD1 (5 bases). CDR1 DFQATT and CDR2 SNEGSKA come from the germline V gene (reference sequence). The CDR3 loop spans 12 amino acids. Trimming left V 3 bases short and J 7 bases short, with 12 bases between. The CDR3 spells CSASTGAFGYTF. CDR3 in DNA: TGCAGTGCTAGTACCGGGGCGTTTGGCTACACCTTC.

This chain connects TRBV3-1 to TRBJ2-7; 9 bases are shared with TRBD2. The CDR3 loop spans 14 amino acids. The germline V gene has CDR1 LGHDT and CDR2 YNNKEL (reference sequence). J gave up 3 bases and V 5 bases, and 5 bases lay outside the gene matches. CDR3 loop: CASSKAGGLYEQYF. The CDR3 DNA follows: TGTGCCAGCAGCAAAGCGGGGGGCCTCTACGAGCAGTACTTC.

V and J are TRBV12-5 and TRBJ1-1, with D uncertain. Trimming took 2 bases from V and 7 from J, leaving 8 bases between them. The germline V gene encodes CDR1 LGHNT and CDR2 FRNRAP. The CDR3 loop spans 12 amino acids. As DNA, the CDR3 is TGTGCTAGTGGTTTGATCACGTGTGAAGCTTTCTTT. Its translation: CASGLITCEAFF.

The chain carries TRBV11-2 and TRBJ2-1, with a possible D match to TRBD2 (7 bases). This CDR3 is 15 amino acids long. CDR1 is SGHAT, CDR2 FQNNGV, per germline. Trimming removed 3 bases from V and 8 bases from J, with 17 bases in between. The CDR3 loop is CASSLGLPGVDEQFF. CDR3 in DNA: TGTGCCAGCAGCTTGGGACTACCAGGGGTCGATGAGCAGTTCTTC.

This clonotype was observed a few times. The CDR3: CASMDRGGKNIQYF. The CDR3 DNA follows: TGCGCCAGCATGGACAGGGGCGGCAAAAACATTCAGTACTTC. The chain couples TRBV5-1 to TRBJ2-4, with 9 bases fitting TRBD1. Germline V CDR1 and CDR2: SGHRS, YFSETQ. The CDR3 covers 14 residues. V shed 6 bases and J 3 bases; nucleotides not matched to a gene: 4.

This clonotype has a single count. The CDR3: CSVAPQGGTEAFF. CDR3 DNA: TGCAGCGTCGCCCCCCAGGGAGGCACTGAAGCTTTCTTT. The chain links TRBV29-1 to TRBJ1-1; possibly TRBD1 for D (5 bases). The V end was cut by 6 bases, the J end by 4 bases, with 15 bases between. Germline CDR1 and CDR2: SQVTM and ANQGSEA. This CDR3 contains 13 residues.

The chain employs TRBV29-1 and TRBJ2-7; the D is unclear. The J call is uncertain, as TRBJ2-5 better fits the DNA end. The germline CDR1 and CDR2 sequences are SQVTM and ANQGSEA. The CDR3 loop spans 11 amino acids. The CDR3: CSVGFGETQYF. For the CDR3, the DNA is TGCAGCGTAGGGTTCGGGGAGACCCAGTACTTC.

The genes are TRBV6-2 or TRBV6-3 and TRBJ2-5; 12 positions match TRBD2. Germline CDR1 is MNHEY and CDR2 is SVGEGT. The CDR3 runs 16 residues. The V gene end was trimmed by 7 bases and the J gene end by 4 bases; junction bases not matched to a gene: 10. The CDR3 protein is CASTLPASGGAETQYF. In DNA form, the CDR3 reads TGTGCCAGCACCCTACCGGCTAGCGGGGGGGCAGAGACCCAGTACTTC.

The gene calls are TRBV5-1 and TRBJ2-5, with D possibly being TRBD1 (6 bases). Per germline, CDR1 SGHRS and CDR2 YFSETQ. The CDR3 runs to 15 residues. The V gene lost 2 bases and the J gene lost 10 bases, with 21 bases spanning the gap. CDR3 nucleotides: TGCGCCAGCAGCTTAGGACAGTCCCTCTCGGAGGTCCAGTACTTC. It yields the protein CASSLGQSLSEVQYF.

The rearrangement uses TRBV12-3 or TRBV12-4 and TRBJ1-4; D may be TRBD1 (6 bases). This CDR3 is built from 14 residues. The ends were cut back, 6 bases at V and 7 bases at J, with 15 bases in the middle. The CDR3 DNA reads TGTGCCAGCAGCCGAGACAGGAGGGGTGAAAAACTGTTTTTT. Protein: CASSRDRRGEKLFF.

V usage is TRBV6-2 or TRBV6-3 and J usage is TRBJ2-7, with D perhaps matching TRBD1 or TRBD2 (6 bases each). Germline loops: CDR1 MNHEY, CDR2 SVGEGT. This CDR3 is 17 amino acids long. The V and J ends lost 6 bases and 4 bases respectively, with 25 bases between them. The CDR3 sequence is CASRPLPAGRGGYEQYF. CDR3 bases: TGTGCCAGCAGACCCCTTCCGGCGGGGAGAGGGGGTTACGAGCAGTACTTC.

This clonotype has a single count. The chain joins TRBV20-1 to TRBJ2-4, with 10 bases matching TRBD2. The end of the DNA fits TRBJ2-5 better, so the J call may be wrong. CDR3 length: 15 residues. CDR1 and CDR2 (germline): DFQATT, SNEGSKA (reference sequence). This chain's CDR3 is CSVLEASGSLETQYF. As DNA, the CDR3 is TGCAGTGTCCTGGAGGCTAGCGGGAGTTTGGAGACCCAGTACTTC.

This clonotype was seen only a few times. This chain connects TRBV7-2 to TRBJ2-3; 14 nucleotides line up with TRBD2. The CDR3 covers 16 residues. V gave up 5 bases and J gave up 5 bases; unmatched junction bases: 6. CDR1 and CDR2 (germline): SGHTA, FQGNSA. This CDR3 is CASSLGLAGGKDTQYF. The CDR3 DNA reads as TGTGCCAGCAGCCTCGGACTAGCGGGAGGAAAAGATACGCAGTATTTT.

This chain links TRBV12-3 or TRBV12-4 with TRBJ2-1, with 10 bases fitting TRBD2. Unmatched junction bases numbered 12, after V lost 6 bases and J lost 7 bases. The CDR3 is 16 residues long. CDR3 sequence: CASSRPERGGQNEQFF. In nucleotides, the CDR3 is TGTGCCAGCAGCCGTCCTGAGCGGGGGGGCCAAAATGAGCAGTTCTTC.